These 13 T cell receptor beta chains originate from one sample sequenced in a study of blood T cell repertoires in COVID-19. Here immunoSEQ multiplex PCR was the method, and the copy in TCRdb shows in-frame clones only, minus some. The profile covers tens of thousands of clones, with under 85% appearing a single time and just under 15% taken by the ten largest. Material for sequencing was peripheral blood. The receptor source for this set is a man in his 60s with COVID-19, enrolled during active disease.

This clone was seen only a few times. This sequence joins TRBV2 and TRBJ1-1; D ambiguous. Per the germline V gene, CDR1 is SNHLY and CDR2 is FYNNEI. The CDR3 spans 13 residues. V shed 6 bases and J shed 6 bases, with 14 bases lying between them. The CDR3: CASRVRSEAEAFF. In DNA, the CDR3 is TGTGCCAGCAGAGTCAGGTCCGAAGCTGAAGCTTTCTTT.

The rearrangement links TRBV2 to TRBJ2-7; TRBD1 aligns across 10 bases. This CDR3 has 12 residues. From germline, CDR1 is SNHLY and CDR2 FYNNEI. The trim removed 8 bases at V and 5 bases at J, leaving 3 bases unmatched. The CDR3: CASRDRGHEQYF. As DNA, the CDR3 is TGTGCCAGCCGGGACAGGGGCCACGAGCAGTACTTC.

The chain is built from TRBV12-3 or TRBV12-4 and TRBJ2-5, with D uncertain. The V end lost 2 bases, the J end lost 0 bases, and 4 bases lay between the germline ends. The CDR3 totals 13 residues. CDR3 amino acids: CASSLYNQETQYF. The CDR3 DNA reads as TGTGCCAGCAGTTTATACAACCAAGAGACCCAGTACTTC.

V is TRBV2 and J is TRBJ1-5; D ambiguous. V was shortened by 1 base and J by 7 bases, with 11 bases between the two germline ends. The CDR3 consists of 14 residues. Germline loops: CDR1 SNHLY, CDR2 FYNNEI. The CDR3 is CASSEGGLRQPQHF. Written as DNA, the CDR3 is TGTGCCAGCAGTGAAGGCGGGCTGAGGCAGCCCCAGCATTTT.

The chain couples TRBV7-9 to TRBJ2-7, with D possibly TRBD2 on 5 matching bases. The CDR3 loop spans 15 amino acids. Trimming took 5 bases from V and 3 from J, leaving 17 bases between them. Germline loops: CDR1 SEHNR, CDR2 FQNEAQ (reference sequence). CDR3 coding DNA: TGTGCCAGCAGCCCTGCGGAACTGAGGGTCTACGAGCAGTACTTC. The encoded protein is CASSPAELRVYEQYF.

V gene TRBV6-5 combines with J gene TRBJ2-5; no definite D call. V lost 11 bases, J lost 4 bases, and 11 bases lay in between. The CDR3 runs 11 residues. Germline CDR1 and CDR2: MNHEY and SVGAGI. The CDR3 nucleotides are TGTGCCCCGTCAAGAGGAGAGACCCAGTACTTC. Translating gives CAPSRGETQYF.

V gene TRBV6-5 combines with J gene TRBJ2-1, with 12 bases aligning to TRBD1. Germline V gene sequence: CDR1 MNHEY, CDR2 SVGAGI. CDR3 length: 14 residues. The V segment lost 7 bases and the J segment 9 bases; nucleotides outside the gene matches: 7. In nucleotides, the CDR3 is TGTGCCAGCAAATCGGGACAGGGGGCTCTTGAGCAGTTCTTC. Protein product: CASKSGQGALEQFF.

The rearrangement joins TRBV2 to TRBJ2-7; possible D gene TRBD1, 6 bases. The V end lost 5 bases, the J end lost 0 bases, and 14 bases lay between the germline ends. In germline, CDR1 is SNHLY, CDR2 FYNNEI. This CDR3 contains 15 residues. The CDR3 protein is CASSTDRLSSYEQYF. DNA for the CDR3: TGTGCCAGCAGTACCGACAGGCTGAGCTCCTACGAGCAGTACTTC. Filled out from reference TRBV2 and TRBJ2-7, the complete variable domain reads EPEVTQTPSHQVTQMGQEVILRCVPISNHLYFYWYRQILGQKVEFLVSFYNNEISEKSEIFDDQFSVERPDGSNFTLKIRSTKLEDSAMYFCASSTDRLSSYEQYFGPGTRLTVT.

The CDR3 is CASSRDNLNQPQHF. The CDR3 DNA is TGTGCCAGCTCAAGGGACAACCTAAATCAGCCCCAGCATTTT. The rearrangement uses TRBV18 and TRBJ1-5; possibly TRBD1 for D (6 bases). CDR1 is KGHSH and CDR2 is LQKENI in the germline V gene. V lost 5 bases and J 4 bases, leaving 12 bases between the germline ends. The CDR3 has 14 residues.

The CDR3 coding sequence is TGTGCCTGGAGGGGGGGGACGAGAAATTCACCCCTCCACTTT. Translated, it gives CAWRGGTRNSPLHF. The chain recombines TRBV30 with TRBJ1-6, with D possibly matching TRBD1 (5 bases). Trimming stripped 3 bases from V and 7 bases from J, with 13 bases between. Per the germline V gene, CDR1 is GTSNPN and CDR2 is SVGIG (reference sequence). The CDR3 runs to 14 residues.

This clone was picked up a small number of times. The V gene is TRBV5-1, the J gene TRBJ2-2; D ambiguous. The CDR3 is 12 residues long. V was pared by 4 bases and J by 2 bases, with 3 bases between. Germline CDR1 reads SGHRS; CDR2 reads YFSETQ. CDR3 sequence reads: CASSLNTGELFF. The CDR3 region has the DNA TGCGCCAGCAGCCTAAACACCGGGGAGCTGTTTTTT.

Ten or more counts support this clone. This chain links TRBV19 with TRBJ1-1; maybe TRBD1 (5 bases). Germline CDR1 LNHDA, CDR2 SQIVND (reference sequence). V shed 6 bases and J shed 8 bases, with 10 bases lying between them. The CDR3 contains 11 residues. The CDR3 nucleotides are TGTGCCAGTAGGGGGGGGGTCGAAGCTTTCTTT. Translation: CASRGGVEAFF.

DNA of the CDR3: TGCGCCAGCAGCCCTGGGACAGGGGAAACTAATGAAAAACTGTTTTTT. It specifies CASSPGTGETNEKLFF. The chain is built from TRBV5-1 and TRBJ1-4, with TRBD1 matching 10 bases. CDR1 SGHRS and CDR2 YFSETQ come from the germline V gene. V gave up 4 bases and J gave up 1 base; unmatched junction bases: 4. This CDR3 comprises 16 residues.